A selection of T cell receptor beta chains follows, all from one sample in a study of CD4 T cells in relation to SARS-CoV-2 and coronaviruses. Produced via immunoSEQ multiplex PCR; TCRdb's table is partial and in-frame only. The table records about 12,000 clones, less than 70% of them present only once. The antigens these receptors bind are not known. Source material: CD4+ T cells from PBMCs, cultured in vitro. All receptors derive from a human donor in good health. Both conserved end residues are part of each CDR3. A D gene is named only where the DNA matches it firmly. Clone size appears in some rows only: once, few, many, or a class for an expanded clone.

TRBD2	NA	TRBV5-4	TRBJ2-1	TGTGCCAGCAGGGAAGGACTAGCGGGAGATGCAAGCAATGAGCAGTTCTTC	CASREGLAGDASNEQFF
NA	NA	TRBV6-5	TRBJ1-1	TGTGCCAGCTCAGGTCAGGGCATGAACACTGAAGCTTTCTTT	CASSGQGMNTEAFF
NA	few	TRBV19	TRBJ2-5	TGTGCCAGTAGTACCAGATCGACCCAGTACTTC	CASSTRSTQYF
TRBD2	NA	TRBV3-1/TRBV3-2	TRBJ2-3	TGTGCCAGCAGTGCGGGAGGGACGGATACGCAGTATTTT	CASSAGGTDTQYF
NA	NA	TRBV6-5	TRBJ1-2	TGTGCCAGCAGTCGACAGGAGGGCTATGGCTACACCTTC	CASSRQEGYGYTF
TRBD1	NA	TRBV10-2	TRBJ1-3	TGCGCCAGCACCGGGACAGAAGGCTCTGGAAACACCATATATTTT	CASTGTEGSGNTIYF
NA	NA	TRBV28	TRBJ2-3	TGTGCCAGCAGTTTCCGGGCGGGATGGGGCACAGATACGCAGTATTTT	CASSFRAGWGTDTQYF
NA	NA	TRBV7-2	TRBJ2-6	TGTGCCAGCAGCTCCGTCGGGTTTAAATCTGGGGCCAACGTCCTGACTTTC	CASSSVGFKSGANVLTF
NA	NA	TRBV7-9	TRBJ2-7	TGTGCCAGCAGCCCACCAGGGGGAGGAAGCTACGAGCAGTACTTC	CASSPPGGGSYEQYF
NA	NA	TRBV12-3/TRBV12-4	TRBJ1-1	TGTGCCAGCAGTTTAACGGGGGCGGGAGCTTTCTTT	CASSLTGAGAFF
NA	NA	TRBV7-2	TRBJ1-1	TGTGCCAGCAGCTTTGGAGGATACACTGAAGCTTTCTTT	CASSFGGYTEAFF
TRBD2	NA	TRBV18	TRBJ2-3	TGTGCCAGCTCACCACAAGCGGGAGGCGGAGATACGCAGTATTTT	CASSPQAGGGDTQYF
NA	NA	TRBV5-1	TRBJ1-1	TGCGCCAGCAGCTGGGGATTGGAGAACACTGAAGCTTTCTTT	CASSWGLENTEAFF
NA	NA	TRBV5-8	TRBJ1-1	TGTGCCAGCAGCTCCTCGCCCCGCCTGCCAGTGAACACTGAAGCTTTCTTT	CASSSSPRLPVNTEAFF
NA	NA	TRBV19	TRBJ2-3	TGTGCCAGCGGGAGGGAACAGGGGGCTTCGGATACGCAGTATTTT	CASGREQGASDTQYF
TRBD1	NA	TRBV6-1	TRBJ2-5	TGTGCCAGCAGTGAATGGGGGACAGGGGACTACGAGACCCAGTACTTC	CASSEWGTGDYETQYF
NA	once	TRBV19	TRBJ2-1	TGTGCCAGTAGTATAGATCATCGTTACGCTGAGCAGTTCTTC	CASSIDHRYAEQFF
NA	NA	TRBV21-1	TRBJ1-1	TGTGCCAACACCTGGGACAGGGGGGGAAGAACTGAAGCTTTCTTT	CANTWDRGGRTEAFF
NA	NA	TRBV2	TRBJ2-7	TGTGCCAGCATTATGTCGAGAGCGAGCTCCTACGAGCAGTACTTC	CASIMSRASSYEQYF
TRBD1	NA	TRBV11-3	TRBJ1-3	TGTGCCAGCAGCCCCGACAGGGACGGAAACACCATATATTTT	CASSPDRDGNTIYF
NA	NA	TRBV5-1	TRBJ1-1	TGCGCCAGCAGCTTGGCAGGGATGAGGACTGAAGCTTTCTTT	CASSLAGMRTEAFF
TRBD1	NA	TRBV5-6	TRBJ1-6	TGTGCCAGCAGCTTAACAGGGGGCACCTATAATTCACCCCTCCACTTT	CASSLTGGTYNSPLHF
TRBD2	NA	TRBV2	TRBJ2-7	TGTGCCAGCAACAAAGCGGGAGGCCCGTACGAGCAGTACTTC	CASNKAGGPYEQYF
NA	NA	TRBV11-3	TRBJ1-1	TGTGCCAGCAGCTTACAAGACAGTGAAGCTTTCTTT	CASSLQDSEAFF